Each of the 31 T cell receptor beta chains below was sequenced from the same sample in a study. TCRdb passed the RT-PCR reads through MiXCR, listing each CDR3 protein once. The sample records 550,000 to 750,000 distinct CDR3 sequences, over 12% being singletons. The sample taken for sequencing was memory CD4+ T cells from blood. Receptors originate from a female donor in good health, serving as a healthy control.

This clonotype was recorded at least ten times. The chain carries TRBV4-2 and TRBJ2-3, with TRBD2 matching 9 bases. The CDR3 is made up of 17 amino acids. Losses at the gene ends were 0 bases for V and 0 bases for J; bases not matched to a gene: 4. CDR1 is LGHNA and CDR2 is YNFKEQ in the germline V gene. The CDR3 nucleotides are TGTGCCAGCAGCCAAGAAGGTACTAGCGGGAGCACAGATACGCAGTATTTT. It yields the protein CASSQEGTSGSTDTQYF.

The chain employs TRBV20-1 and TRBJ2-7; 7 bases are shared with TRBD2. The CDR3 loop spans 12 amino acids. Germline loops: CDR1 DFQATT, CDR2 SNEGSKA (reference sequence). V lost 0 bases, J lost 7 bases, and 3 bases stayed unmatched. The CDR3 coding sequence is TGCAGTGCTAGAGAGGGGGGGGATGAGCAGTACTTC. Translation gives CSAREGGDEQYF.

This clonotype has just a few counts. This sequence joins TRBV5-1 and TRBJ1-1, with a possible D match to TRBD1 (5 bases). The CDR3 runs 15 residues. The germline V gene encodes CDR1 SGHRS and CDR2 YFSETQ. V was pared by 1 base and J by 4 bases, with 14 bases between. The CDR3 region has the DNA TGCGCCAGCAGCTTGTTAGGAGTGAGGGGCACTGAAGCTTTCTTT. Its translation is CASSLLGVRGTEAFF.

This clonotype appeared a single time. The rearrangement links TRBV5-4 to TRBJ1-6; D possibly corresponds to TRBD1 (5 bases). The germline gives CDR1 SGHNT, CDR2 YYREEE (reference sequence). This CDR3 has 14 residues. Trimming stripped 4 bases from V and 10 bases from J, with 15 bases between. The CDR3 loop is CASSLMGVGSPLHF. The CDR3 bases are TGTGCCAGCAGCCTGATGGGGGTAGGGTCACCCCTCCACTTT.

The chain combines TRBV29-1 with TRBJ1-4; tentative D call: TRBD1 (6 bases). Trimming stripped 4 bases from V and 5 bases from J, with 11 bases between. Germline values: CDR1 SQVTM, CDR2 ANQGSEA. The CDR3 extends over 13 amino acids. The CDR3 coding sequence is TGCAGCGTTGTCGCACAGGGCAATGAAAAACTGTTTTTT. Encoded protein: CSVVAQGNEKLFF. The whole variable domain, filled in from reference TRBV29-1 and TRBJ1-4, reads SAVISQKPSRDICQRGTSLTIQCQVDSQVTMMFWYRQQPGQSLTLIATANQGSEATYESGFVIDKFPISRPNLTFSTLTVSNMSPEDSSIYLCSVVAQGNEKLFFGSGTQLSVL.

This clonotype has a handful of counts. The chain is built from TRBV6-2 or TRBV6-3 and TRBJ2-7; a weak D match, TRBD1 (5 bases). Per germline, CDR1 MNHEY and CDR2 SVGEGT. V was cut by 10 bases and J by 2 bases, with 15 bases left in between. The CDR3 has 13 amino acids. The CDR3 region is CATSWGGTYEQYF. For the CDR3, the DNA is TGTGCCACCTCATGGGGCGGTACCTACGAGCAGTACTTC.

For the CDR3, the DNA is TGCGCCAGCAGCTCCACGGGGGGGACTAGCGGGCGGAGCTCCTACAATGAGCAGTTCTTC. It yields the protein CASSSTGGTSGRSSYNEQFF. The chain carries TRBV5-1 and TRBJ2-1; 12 nucleotides match TRBD2. V dropped 3 bases and J dropped 0; count of bases not matched to a gene: 13. The CDR3 length is 20 residues. CDR1 is SGHRS and CDR2 is YFSETQ in the germline V gene.

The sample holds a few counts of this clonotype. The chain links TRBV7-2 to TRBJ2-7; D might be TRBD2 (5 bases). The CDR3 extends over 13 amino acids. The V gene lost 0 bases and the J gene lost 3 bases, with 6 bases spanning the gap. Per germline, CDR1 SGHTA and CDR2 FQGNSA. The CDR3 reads CASSLADFYEQYF. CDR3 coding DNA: TGTGCCAGCAGCTTAGCGGACTTCTACGAGCAGTACTTC.

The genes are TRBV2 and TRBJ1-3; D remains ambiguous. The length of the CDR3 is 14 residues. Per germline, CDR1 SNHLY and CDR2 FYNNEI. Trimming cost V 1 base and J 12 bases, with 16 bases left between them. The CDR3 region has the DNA TGTGCCAGCAGTGAAGAGCCGAGTTACAAAGGCATATATTTT. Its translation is CASSEEPSYKGIYF.

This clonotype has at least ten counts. The CDR3 here is CASSRQDRGLLTEAFF. CDR3 bases: TGTGCCAGCAGCCGGCAAGACAGGGGCCTCCTCACTGAAGCTTTCTTT. This chain joins TRBV7-8 and TRBJ1-1; TRBD1 matches at 8 bases. Germline CDR1 SGHVS, CDR2 FQNEAQ. V shed 5 bases, J shed 4 bases, and the junction held 12 bases outside the gene matches. This CDR3 comprises 16 residues.

The CDR3, as DNA: TGCGCCAGCAGCTTTGGGACTAGCGGGGACCTAGAGACCCAGTACTTC. Translated, it gives CASSFGTSGDLETQYF. The rearrangement uses TRBV5-1 and TRBJ2-5, with 13 bases that match TRBD2. J gave up 4 bases and V 2 bases, and 5 bases lay outside the gene matches. The length of the CDR3 is 16 residues. In germline, CDR1 is SGHRS, CDR2 YFSETQ.

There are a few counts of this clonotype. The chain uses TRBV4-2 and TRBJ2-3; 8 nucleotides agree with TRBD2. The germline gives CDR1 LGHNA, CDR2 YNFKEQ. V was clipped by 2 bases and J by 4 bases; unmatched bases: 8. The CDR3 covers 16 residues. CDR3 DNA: TGTGCCAGCAGCCAACGTAGCGGAGCGGGGGCAGATACGCAGTATTTT. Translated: CASSQRSGAGADTQYF.

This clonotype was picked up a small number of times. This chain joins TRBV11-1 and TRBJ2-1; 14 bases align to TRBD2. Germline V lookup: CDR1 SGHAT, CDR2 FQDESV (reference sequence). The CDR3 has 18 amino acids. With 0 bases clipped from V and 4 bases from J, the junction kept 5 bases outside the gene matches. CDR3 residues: CASSLAQGLAGGYNEQFF. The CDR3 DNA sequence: TGTGCCAGCAGCTTAGCGCAAGGACTAGCGGGAGGTTACAATGAGCAGTTCTTC.

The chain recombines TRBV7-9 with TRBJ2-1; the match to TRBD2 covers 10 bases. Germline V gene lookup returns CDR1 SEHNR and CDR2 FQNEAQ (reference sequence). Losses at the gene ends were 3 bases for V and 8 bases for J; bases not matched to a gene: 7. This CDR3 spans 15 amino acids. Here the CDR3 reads CASSFLAGVGDEQFF. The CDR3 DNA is TGTGCCAGCAGCTTCCTAGCGGGAGTAGGCGATGAGCAGTTCTTC.

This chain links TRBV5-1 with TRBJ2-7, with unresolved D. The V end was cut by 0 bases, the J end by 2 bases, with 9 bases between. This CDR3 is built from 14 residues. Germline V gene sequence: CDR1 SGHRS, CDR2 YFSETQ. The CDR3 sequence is CASSLAHSAYEQYF. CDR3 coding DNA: TGCGCCAGCAGCTTGGCGCACAGTGCCTACGAGCAGTACTTC.

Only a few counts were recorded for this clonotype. The CDR3 here is CASSLGSGLAAGEQFF. CDR3 bases: TGTGCCAGCAGTTTAGGGTCCGGACTAGCGGCGGGGGAGCAGTTCTTC. The rearrangement joins TRBV12-3 or TRBV12-4 to TRBJ2-1; 10 bases are a match to TRBD2. Trimming cost V 1 base and J 10 bases; bases outside gene matches: 10. This CDR3 has 16 amino acids.

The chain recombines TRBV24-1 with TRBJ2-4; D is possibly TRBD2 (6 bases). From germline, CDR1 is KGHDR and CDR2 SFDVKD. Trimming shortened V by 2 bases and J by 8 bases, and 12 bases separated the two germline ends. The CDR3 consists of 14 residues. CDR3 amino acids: CATSDSSTGDIQYF. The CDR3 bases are TGTGCCACCAGTGATTCCTCCACGGGGGACATTCAGTACTTC.

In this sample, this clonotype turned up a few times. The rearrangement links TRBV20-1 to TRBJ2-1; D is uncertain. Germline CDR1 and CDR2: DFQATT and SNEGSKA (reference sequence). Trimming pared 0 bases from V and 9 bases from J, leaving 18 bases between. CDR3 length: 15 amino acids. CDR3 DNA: TGCAGTGCTAGAGAGTTGGGTATGCCGAACAGTGAGCAGTTCTTC. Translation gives CSARELGMPNSEQFF.

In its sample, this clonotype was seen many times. CDR3: CSARVAAGNEKLFF. For the CDR3, the DNA is TGCAGTGCTAGGGTAGCGGCTGGAAATGAAAAACTGTTTTTT. The chain has TRBV20-1 and TRBJ1-4, with D unresolved. Germline loops: CDR1 DFQATT, CDR2 SNEGSKA (reference sequence). The CDR3 has 14 amino acids. Trimming left V 3 bases short and J 5 bases short, with 13 bases between.

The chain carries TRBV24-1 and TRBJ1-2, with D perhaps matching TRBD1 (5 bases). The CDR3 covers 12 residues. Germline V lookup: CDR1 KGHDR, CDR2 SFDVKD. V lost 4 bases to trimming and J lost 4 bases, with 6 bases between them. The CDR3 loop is CATSDGTYGYTF. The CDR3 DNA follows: TGTGCCACCAGTGACGGGACCTATGGCTACACCTTC.

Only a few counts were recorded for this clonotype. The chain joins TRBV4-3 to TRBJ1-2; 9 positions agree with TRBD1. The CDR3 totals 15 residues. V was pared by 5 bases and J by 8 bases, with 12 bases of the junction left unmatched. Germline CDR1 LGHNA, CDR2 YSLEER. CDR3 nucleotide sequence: TGCGCCAGCAGCTCCCAGGGACAGGGAGTTCGGGGCTACACCTTC. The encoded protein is CASSSQGQGVRGYTF.

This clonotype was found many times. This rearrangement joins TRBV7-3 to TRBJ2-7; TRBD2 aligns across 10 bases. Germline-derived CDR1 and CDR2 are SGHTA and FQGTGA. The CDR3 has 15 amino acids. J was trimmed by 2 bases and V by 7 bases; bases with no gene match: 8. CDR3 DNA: TGTGCCAGCATGGGACTAGCGAACTCGACCTACGAGCAGTACTTC. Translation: CASMGLANSTYEQYF.

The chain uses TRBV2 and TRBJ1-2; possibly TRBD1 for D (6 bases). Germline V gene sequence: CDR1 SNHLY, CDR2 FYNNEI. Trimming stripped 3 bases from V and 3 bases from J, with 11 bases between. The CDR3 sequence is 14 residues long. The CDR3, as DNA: TGTGCCAGCAGTGATGAGGGGGGAGACTATGGCTACACCTTC. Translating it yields CASSDEGGDYGYTF.

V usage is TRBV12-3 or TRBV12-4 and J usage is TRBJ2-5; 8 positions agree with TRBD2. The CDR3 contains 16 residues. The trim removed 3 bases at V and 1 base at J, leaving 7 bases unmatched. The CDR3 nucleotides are TGTGCCAGCAGTTTTTTAGTAGCGGGACCCCAAGAGACCCAGTACTTC. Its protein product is CASSFLVAGPQETQYF.

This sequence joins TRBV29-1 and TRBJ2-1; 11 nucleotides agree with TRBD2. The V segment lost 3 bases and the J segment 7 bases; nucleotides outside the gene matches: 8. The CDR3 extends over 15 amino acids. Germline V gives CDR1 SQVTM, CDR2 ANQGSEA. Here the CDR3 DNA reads TGCAGCGTTGATTTAACTAGCGGGAGTATGAATGAGCAGTTCTTC. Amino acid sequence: CSVDLTSGSMNEQFF.

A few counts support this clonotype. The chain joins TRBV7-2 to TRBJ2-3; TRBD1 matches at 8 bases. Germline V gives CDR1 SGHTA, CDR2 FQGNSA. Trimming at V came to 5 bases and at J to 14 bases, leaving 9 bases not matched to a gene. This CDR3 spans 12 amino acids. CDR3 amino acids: CASSPRDRQPYF. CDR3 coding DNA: TGTGCCAGCAGCCCGAGGGACAGGCAGCCGTATTTT.

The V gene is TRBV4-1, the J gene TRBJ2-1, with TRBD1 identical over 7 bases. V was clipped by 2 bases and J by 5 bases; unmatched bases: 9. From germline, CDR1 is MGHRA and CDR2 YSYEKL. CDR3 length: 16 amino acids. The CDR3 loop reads CASSQPDRVANNEQFF. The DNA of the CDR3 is TGCGCCAGCAGCCAACCCGACAGGGTGGCCAACAATGAGCAGTTCTTC.

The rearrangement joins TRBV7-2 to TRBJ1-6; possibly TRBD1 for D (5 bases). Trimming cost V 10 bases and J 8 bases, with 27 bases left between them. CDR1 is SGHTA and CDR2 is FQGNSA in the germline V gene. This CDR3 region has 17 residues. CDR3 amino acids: CATRRLAQYGGYSPLHF. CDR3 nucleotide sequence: TGTGCCACCCGAAGGTTGGCTCAGTACGGGGGTTATTCACCCCTCCACTTT.

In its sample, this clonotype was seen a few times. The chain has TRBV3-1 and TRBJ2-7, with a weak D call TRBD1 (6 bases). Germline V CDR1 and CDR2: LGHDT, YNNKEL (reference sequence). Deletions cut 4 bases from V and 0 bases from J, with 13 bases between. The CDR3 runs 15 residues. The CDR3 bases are TGTGCCAGCAGCCTCTCCTACAGGGCCTCCTACGAGCAGTACTTC. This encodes CASSLSYRASYEQYF.

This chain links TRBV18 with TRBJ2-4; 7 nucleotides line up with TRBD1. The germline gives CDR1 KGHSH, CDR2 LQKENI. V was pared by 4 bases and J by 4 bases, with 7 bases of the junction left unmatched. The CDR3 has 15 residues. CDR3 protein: CASSLSPGQKNIQYF. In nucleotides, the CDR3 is TGTGCCAGCTCACTTTCCCCGGGACAGAAAAACATTCAGTACTTC.

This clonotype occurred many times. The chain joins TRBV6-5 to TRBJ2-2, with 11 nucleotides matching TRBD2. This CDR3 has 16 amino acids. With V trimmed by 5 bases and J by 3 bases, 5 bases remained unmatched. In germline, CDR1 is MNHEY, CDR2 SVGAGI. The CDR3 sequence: CASSPQGLADTGELFF. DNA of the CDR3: TGTGCCAGCAGTCCCCAGGGACTAGCGGACACCGGGGAGCTGTTTTTT.